Listed here are 14 T cell receptor beta chains from one sample, sequenced in a study of control samples from healthy donors and cancer patients (dated by TCRdb to about 2020). The library was built by means of the immunoSEQ multiplex PCR assay. Imported from immuneACCESS, the table was reduced by TCRdb to in-frame sequences with V and J called. These copies leave out some clones; in studies compared against another copy, an unresolved V gene accounts for under half, and the cause of the remainder is not known. For this sample the table gives some 110,000 clones, of which more than 80% were detected only once. The leading ten clones occupy 1.1% of the sample. Sample: PBMCs. Receptors originate from a woman between 50 and 59 years old with colorectal cancer.

The rearrangement links TRBV5-4 to TRBJ2-2; a possible D gene is TRBD1 (5 bases). The germline CDR1 and CDR2 sequences are SGHNT and YYREEE (reference sequence). V was pared by 1 base and J by 3 bases, with 10 bases between. The CDR3 totals 15 residues. CDR3 DNA sequence: TGTGCCAGCAGCTTGCAGGGTCGAGACACCGGGGAGCTGTTTTTT. Translated, it gives CASSLQGRDTGELFF.

This chain links TRBV19 with TRBJ1-5; the match to TRBD1 covers 9 bases. The CDR3 covers 16 residues. J gave up 6 bases and V 6 bases, and 12 bases lay outside the gene matches. Germline CDR1 is LNHDA and CDR2 is SQIVND (reference sequence). Here the CDR3 DNA reads TGTGCCAGTAGACGGACAGGGGCGAGGAGGGGTCAGCCCCAGCATTTT. This gives the protein CASRRTGARRGQPQHF.

The chain combines TRBV5-1 with TRBJ1-4; TRBD1 aligns across 8 bases. Trimming at V came to 0 bases and at J to 7 bases, leaving 5 bases not matched to a gene. The CDR3 is 15 residues long. Per the germline V gene, CDR1 is SGHRS and CDR2 is YFSETQ. The CDR3 region has the DNA TGCGCCAGCAGCTTGGACGGGACAGGCGTTGAAAAACTGTTTTTT. Its translation is CASSLDGTGVEKLFF.

This clone was seen only a few times. The V and J genes are TRBV9 and TRBJ1-3, with 8 bases matching TRBD1. V lost 4 bases, J lost 8 bases, and 11 bases stayed unmatched. This CDR3 comprises 15 residues. Germline V gene lookup returns CDR1 SGDLS and CDR2 YYNGEE. The CDR3 reads CASSPQGARGDTIYF. In DNA form, the CDR3 reads TGTGCCAGCAGCCCCCAGGGGGCGCGGGGGGACACCATATATTTT.

This rearrangement joins TRBV9 to TRBJ1-3; TRBD1 might be the D (6 bases). The length of the CDR3 is 16 residues. Germline CDR1 SGDLS, CDR2 YYNGEE. V dropped 1 base and J dropped 0 bases, with 11 bases sitting between them. This CDR3 reads CASSVRGHLSGNTIYF. The CDR3 nucleotides are TGTGCCAGCAGCGTAAGGGGACACCTCTCTGGAAACACCATATATTTT.

The rearrangement uses TRBV18 and TRBJ1-4, with D unclear. V was trimmed by 0 bases and J by 7 bases, leaving 9 bases between them. The CDR3 runs to 14 residues. Germline lookup yields CDR1 KGHSH and CDR2 LQKENI. CDR3 coding DNA: TGTGCCAGCTCACCACCGAGTCTAGGTGAAAAACTGTTTTTT. Its translation is CASSPPSLGEKLFF.

The CDR3 here is CASSPLDRNTEAFF. In DNA form, the CDR3 reads TGTGCCAGCAGTCCTTTGGACAGAAACACTGAAGCTTTCTTT. This rearrangement joins TRBV6-5 to TRBJ1-1, with a weak D call TRBD1 (6 bases). Trimming took 5 bases from V and 2 from J, leaving 12 bases between them. The CDR3 is 14 amino acids. Looked up from germline, CDR1 is MNHEY and CDR2 is SVGAGI.

For the CDR3, the DNA is TGTGCCAGCTCACCTAATCGAGCCCGGGAGCTGTTTTTT. Translated: CASSPNRARELFF. The V and J genes are TRBV18 and TRBJ2-2; D is unresolved. CDR3 length: 13 residues. Germline assignment: CDR1 KGHSH and CDR2 LQKENI. Between the trimmed V and J ends, which lost 3 bases and 9 bases, there was a span of 11 bases. The whole variable domain, filled in from reference TRBV18 and TRBJ2-2, reads NAGVMQNPRHLVRRRGQEARLRCSPMKGHSHVYWYRQLPEEGLKFMVYLQKENIIDESGMPKERFSAEFPKEGPSILRIQQVVRGDSAAYFCASSPNRARELFFGEGSRLTVL.

This clone has only a few counts. This chain joins TRBV28 and TRBJ1-2; the D gene is possibly TRBD1 (5 bases). Deletions cut 8 bases from V and 8 bases from J, with 15 bases between. The CDR3 has 12 residues. The germline V gene encodes CDR1 MDHEN and CDR2 SYDVKM. CDR3 in DNA: TGTGCCAGCTCCCAGGGTGTGGAAGGCTACACCTTC. This translates into CASSQGVEGYTF.

The chain has TRBV4-1 and TRBJ2-5, with 9 bases aligning to TRBD2. Germline lookup yields CDR1 MGHRA and CDR2 YSYEKL. Germline trimming cut 4 bases from V and 9 bases from J; bases unmatched to any gene: 9. The CDR3 is 14 amino acids. CDR3 loop: CASSPGVAGVAQYF. The CDR3 nucleotides read TGCGCCAGCAGCCCCGGGGTAGCGGGAGTGGCCCAGTACTTC.

The gene calls are TRBV27 and TRBJ2-3, with D perhaps matching TRBD1 (6 bases). Germline CDR1 reads MNHEY; CDR2 reads SMNVEV (reference sequence). V lost 1 base to trimming and J lost 2 bases, with 10 bases between them. The CDR3 is 15 residues long. For the CDR3, the DNA is TGTGCCAGCAGTTTATTTGGACAGACCACAGATACGCAGTATTTT. This codes for CASSLFGQTTDTQYF.

This chain links TRBV6-1 with TRBJ1-3, with D possibly being TRBD1 (5 bases). The CDR3 loop spans 20 amino acids. V lost 2 bases and J lost 1, with 24 bases in between. Germline-derived CDR1 and CDR2 are MNHNS and SASEGT. CDR3: CASSESGPIDSPLSGNTIYF. Written as DNA, the CDR3 is TGTGCCAGCAGTGAATCCGGGCCAATTGACAGCCCACTTTCTGGAAACACCATATATTTT.

This chain links TRBV28 with TRBJ1-1; TRBD1 aligns across 7 bases. The trim removed 8 bases at V and 1 base at J, leaving 7 bases unmatched. Per the germline V gene, CDR1 is MDHEN and CDR2 is SYDVKM. CDR3 length equals 14 residues. The CDR3 region has the DNA TGTGCCAGCTGGAAGACAGGGCGGAACACTGAAGCTTTCTTT. Its protein product is CASWKTGRNTEAFF.

The V call is TRBV5-1, the J call TRBJ2-3; 9 bases align to TRBD2. CDR3 length equals 17 residues. Germline lookup yields CDR1 SGHRS and CDR2 YFSETQ. With V trimmed by 4 bases and J by 2 bases, 11 bases remained unmatched. The CDR3 DNA sequence: TGCGCCAGCAGCCGACGGAATACTAGCGGGCCCACAGATACGCAGTATTTT. This translates into CASSRRNTSGPTDTQYF.